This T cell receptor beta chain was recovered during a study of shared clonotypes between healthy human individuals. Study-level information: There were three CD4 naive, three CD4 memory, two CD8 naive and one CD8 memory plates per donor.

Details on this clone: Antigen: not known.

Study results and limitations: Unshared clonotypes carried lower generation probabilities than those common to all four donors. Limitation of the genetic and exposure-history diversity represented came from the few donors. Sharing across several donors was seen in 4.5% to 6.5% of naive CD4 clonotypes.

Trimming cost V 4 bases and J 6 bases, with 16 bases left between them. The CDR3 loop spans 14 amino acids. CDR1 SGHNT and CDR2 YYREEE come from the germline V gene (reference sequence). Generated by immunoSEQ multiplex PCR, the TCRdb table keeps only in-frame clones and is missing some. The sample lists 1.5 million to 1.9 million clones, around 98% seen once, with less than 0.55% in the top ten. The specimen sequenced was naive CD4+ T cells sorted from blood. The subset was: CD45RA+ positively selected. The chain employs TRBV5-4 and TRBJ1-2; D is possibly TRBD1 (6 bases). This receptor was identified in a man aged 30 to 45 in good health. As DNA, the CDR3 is TGTGCCAGCAGCGCCAACACGGGGGGCCATGGCTACACCTTC. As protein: CASSANTGGHGYTF.